These 15 T cell receptor beta chains share one sample of origin, sequenced in a study of cytomegalovirus exposure and HLA in healthy donors. 13 Jbeta primers and 60 Vbeta primers were used for the PCR. The data were produced by immunoSEQ multiplex PCR, yet TCRdb's version contains in-frame clones alone and is incomplete. This sample has more than 100,000 clones, with about 74% found just once. Sequencing used PBMCs. These receptors were taken from a woman in her fifties or sixties in good health and CMV-seropositive.

The chain uses TRBV4-2 and TRBJ2-3; D possibly corresponds to TRBD2 (6 bases). The length of the CDR3 is 16 residues. Germline CDR1 and CDR2: LGHNA and YNFKEQ. Trimming cost V 1 base and J 4 bases, with 15 bases left between them. The chain's CDR3 is CASSQGAGLGSDTQYF. The CDR3 coding sequence is TGTGCCAGCAGCCAAGGGGCGGGGTTGGGGTCAGATACGCAGTATTTT.

The chain recombines TRBV18 with TRBJ2-1, with TRBD2 as a possible D gene (6 bases). The ends were cut back, 1 base at V and 6 bases at J, with 13 bases in the middle. There are 15 residues in the CDR3. From germline, CDR1 is KGHSH and CDR2 LQKENI. In DNA, the CDR3 is TGTGCCAGCTCACCACGCTCCAGCGGGTTCAATGAGCAGTTCTTC. Translating it yields CASSPRSSGFNEQFF.

The V call is TRBV10-2, the J call TRBJ2-3; 14 bases map to TRBD2. The germline CDR1 and CDR2 sequences are WSHSY and SAAADI. With 6 bases clipped from V and 9 bases from J, the junction kept 11 bases outside the gene matches. This CDR3 is 16 amino acids long. The CDR3 loop reads CASSWTSGGPAGTQYF. The DNA of the CDR3 is TGCGCCAGCAGCTGGACTAGCGGGGGGCCCGCAGGGACGCAGTATTTT.

The rearrangement joins TRBV13 to TRBJ1-3, with D perhaps matching TRBD1 (5 bases). Germline CDR1 PRHDT, CDR2 FYEKMQ (reference sequence). The CDR3 spans 12 residues. Trimming cost V 2 bases and J 9 bases, with 8 bases left between them. The CDR3 nucleotides read TGTGCCAGCAGCTTACGGCAGGGCACCATATATTTT. Translating gives CASSLRQGTIYF.

The J gene is TRBJ2-7, the V gene TRBV2, with D uncertain. V was pared by 5 bases and J by 9 bases, with 11 bases between. The length of the CDR3 is 11 residues. Germline V lookup: CDR1 SNHLY, CDR2 FYNNEI. CDR3 residues: CASSLDVRQYF. CDR3 coding DNA: TGTGCCAGCAGTCTAGACGTTAGGCAGTACTTC. The full variable domain, in which reference TRBV2 and TRBJ2-7 provide the parts outside the CDR3, is EPEVTQTPSHQVTQMGQEVILRCVPISNHLYFYWYRQILGQKVEFLVSFYNNEISEKSEIFDDQFSVERPDGSNFTLKIRSTKLEDSAMYFCASSLDVRQYFGPGTRLTVT.

The V and J genes are TRBV14 and TRBJ2-1; TRBD1 matches 8 bases. The CDR3 is made up of 16 amino acids. The germline gives CDR1 SGHDN, CDR2 FVKESK. Trimming took 4 bases from V and 3 from J; bases not matched to a gene: 8. The CDR3 coding sequence is TGTGCCAGCAGCCGAGGACAGGGAGACGGCTACAATGAGCAGTTCTTC. Its translation is CASSRGQGDGYNEQFF.

CDR3 DNA: TGTGCCAGCAGCTTAGGATCGGCTAGCGGGGCGCCGACGGAGACCCAGTACTTC. This sequence encodes CASSLGSASGAPTETQYF. The chain employs TRBV11-3 and TRBJ2-5; 9 bases align to TRBD2. Trimming at V came to 1 base and at J to 5 bases, leaving 14 bases not matched to a gene. CDR3 size: 18 residues. The germline CDR1 and CDR2 sequences are SGHNT and YENEEA.

This clone has more than one count but fewer than ten. The chain recombines TRBV9 with TRBJ1-3, with a possible D match to TRBD1 (6 bases). V shed 2 bases and J shed 4 bases, with 19 bases lying between them. Per germline, CDR1 SGDLS and CDR2 YYNGEE. The CDR3 totals 17 residues. The CDR3 sequence is CASSVSGTPVGGNTIYF. For the CDR3, the DNA is TGTGCCAGCAGCGTTTCCGGGACACCGGTTGGGGGAAACACCATATATTTT.

The chain joins TRBV4-3 to TRBJ1-1; tentative D call: TRBD1 (6 bases). The CDR3 sequence is 13 residues long. CDR1 is LGHNA, CDR2 YSLEER, per germline. V lost 3 bases and J 10 bases, leaving 15 bases between the germline ends. The DNA of the CDR3 is TGCGCCAGCAGCCAGGTGGGGGGGCAACGAGCTTTCTTT. Protein: CASSQVGGQRAFF.

In regard to this clone: An end of the junction differs from the germline gene, which may be a read error. This sequence joins TRBV10-3 and TRBJ2-7; 11 bases are a match to TRBD2. CDR1 is ENHRY and CDR2 is SYGVKD in the germline V gene. The CDR3 covers 14 residues. Here the CDR3 DNA reads TGTGCCACCAGTAGCGGGGGGGCCGGCTACGAGCAGTACTTC. Translated: CATSSGGAGYEQYF.

The chain carries TRBV11-3 and TRBJ1-1; tentative D call: TRBD1 (6 bases). V lost 4 bases and J 7 bases, leaving 13 bases between the germline ends. From germline, CDR1 is SGHNT and CDR2 YENEEA. CDR3 length equals 13 residues. The CDR3 loop reads CASSSRTDYEAFF. Written as DNA, the CDR3 is TGTGCCAGCAGCTCTCGGACAGATTATGAAGCTTTCTTT.

This chain connects TRBV15 to TRBJ1-1; 7 nucleotides align to TRBD1. Germline V lookup: CDR1 LNHNV, CDR2 YYDKDF (reference sequence). This CDR3 has 15 residues. Germline trimming cut 3 bases from V and 1 base from J; bases unmatched to any gene: 5. Here the CDR3 reads CATSSARGWNTEAFF. As DNA, the CDR3 is TGTGCCACCAGCAGTGCCAGGGGGTGGAACACTGAAGCTTTCTTT.

The CDR3 nucleotides read TGCGCCAGCAGCCAAGATCCCCCCTCCTACGAGCAGTACTTC. The encoded protein is CASSQDPPSYEQYF. The chain has TRBV4-1 and TRBJ2-5; D is ambiguous. TRBJ2-7 matches the DNA end more closely, so the J call is doubtful. Germline-derived CDR1 and CDR2 are MGHRA and YSYEKL. The CDR3 runs to 14 residues.

The chain is built from TRBV5-6 and TRBJ1-1; possibly TRBD1 for D (5 bases). V lost 6 bases, J lost 3 bases, and 15 bases lay in between. The CDR3 is 14 amino acids. Per germline, CDR1 SGHDT and CDR2 YYEEEE. The CDR3 reads CASTAGGRDTEAFF. CDR3 coding DNA: TGTGCCAGCACCGCGGGGGGTCGCGACACTGAAGCTTTCTTT.

The chain recombines TRBV2 with TRBJ2-2; maybe TRBD1 (6 bases). Trimming left V 2 bases short and J 7 bases short, with 11 bases between. Germline CDR1 SNHLY, CDR2 FYNNEI. The CDR3 consists of 14 residues. CDR3 sequence: CASSETGFSGELFF. As DNA, the CDR3 is TGTGCCAGCAGTGAAACAGGGTTCAGCGGGGAGCTGTTTTTT.